These T cell receptor beta chains were read from a single sample in a study of regulatory T cells in long-lasting Graves disease. TCRdb passed the multiplex PCR reads through MiXCR, listing each CDR3 protein once. Among hundreds of thousands of distinct CDR3 sequences listed, more than 15% were seen once. These data were likewise used in another study, on T cells in Graves' hyperthyroidism and ophthalmopathy.

The sequences come from peripheral blood mononuclear cells (PBMCs), collected at new diagnosis, from a patient treated with antithyroid drugs. These receptors all stem from a middle-aged woman with Graves disease. Both conserved end residues are trimmed from each CDR3.

>TRBV11-1|TRBJ2-5
ASSTTGDPYQETQY
>TRBV29-1|TRBJ2-3
SGGTGRFTDTQY
>TRBV18|TRBJ2-1
ASSPPSAAYNEQF
>TRBV3-1|TRBJ2-3
ASNYLWGGTDTQY
>TRBV3-1|TRBJ1-3
ASSQPQGAGNTIY
>TRBV6-5|TRBJ1-4
ASSYLGEKLF
>TRBV7-2|TRBJ2-3
ASSLWGGARADTQY
>TRBV5-1|TRBJ2-3
ASSFSNSDTQY
>TRBV2|TRBJ2-3
ASSFRCAKDQYPDTQY
>TRBV3-1|TRBJ1-3
ASSTTPGQGALSGNTIY
>TRBV20-1|TRBJ1-6
SAVVGYNSPLH
>TRBV5-4|TRBJ2-3
ASSFADTQY
>TRBV24-1|TRBJ2-1
ATSDSDRGRDEQF
>TRBV7-9|TRBJ2-3
ASSPTGRKGTDTQY
>TRBV10-3|TRBJ2-3
AIRAGSDTQY
>TRBV6-5|TRBJ1-2
ASSYSTANYGYT
>TRBV11-2|TRBJ1-1
ASSSFLGRGTGVLEAF
>TRBV20-1|TRBJ2-1
SARDQGAEQF
>TRBV14|TRBJ1-1
ASSQDFGLRGTEAF
>TRBV7-2|TRBJ2-5
ASSLAMGPGQNQETQY
>TRBV30|TRBJ2-3
ACAGGGGTDTQY
>TRBV20-1|TRBJ2-1
SATRYNEQF
>TRBV5-1|TRBJ2-5
ASSVRSQETQY
>TRBV6-1|TRBJ1-5
ASSDSQGGAKQPQH
>TRBV19|TRBJ1-4
ASSRRGTGETTTNEKLF
>TRBV19|TRBJ1-2
ASTPGTSGLKGYGYT
>TRBV6-5|TRBJ1-2
ASSYAGGRYGYT
>TRBV10-3|TRBJ1-5
AISSPGGNQPQH
>TRBV3-1|TRBJ1-4
ASSQTGVREKLF
>TRBV6-1|TRBJ2-7
ASSRPGQGGYEQY
>TRBV3-1|TRBJ2-7
ASSQNGYEQY
>TRBV5-4|TRBJ2-5
ASAPEREETQY
>TRBV14|TRBJ2-1
ASSPPVVFAWGVSYNEQF
>TRBV11-2|TRBJ2-7
ASSSLRAEQY
>TRBV2|TRBJ1-6
ASSSRGSGDSPLH
>TRBV6-1|TRBJ1-5
ASRGWTGNQPQH
>TRBV5-1|TRBJ2-2
ASSQQSTGGAGNTVELF
>TRBV3-1|TRBJ2-7
ASSHSNDWGEQY
>TRBV20-1|TRBJ2-7
SAQNYRDRGIKAYEQY
>TRBV20-1|TRBJ2-1
SARDASGGSYEQF
>TRBV2|TRBJ1-1
ASSGLGDTEAF
>TRBV5-1|TRBJ1-5
ASSLEGPQPQH
>TRBV24-1|TRBJ1-1
AGSEAF
>TRBV5-1|TRBJ2-2
ASSRAGRNTGELF
>TRBV12-3/TRBV12-4|TRBJ2-3
ASSLREGTDTQY
>TRBV19|TRBJ1-5
ASTPGPIIWPQH
>TRBV3-1|TRBJ2-2
ASSQGLFTGELF
>TRBV3-1|TRBJ2-5
ASSRQTQY
>TRBV10-3|TRBJ1-1
AIRANFGNTEAF
>TRBV19|TRBJ1-6
ASSMMGAQGDSPLH
>TRBV12-3/TRBV12-4|TRBJ2-7
ASSLAGGAYEQY
>TRBV27|TRBJ1-6
ASSRTGVNTLH
>TRBV20-1|TRBJ2-5
SAPTSGGKTQY
>TRBV20-1|TRBJ2-5
SASRAGGNQETQY
>TRBV6-2/TRBV6-3|TRBJ2-5
ASSELVTGAQETQY